Below are 26 T cell receptor beta chains sequenced from a single sample in a study of blood T cell repertoires in COVID-19. This table comes from immunoSEQ multiplex PCR, and its TCRdb copy is limited to in-frame clones, with some not included. The repertoire holds about 270,000 clones, 88% seen once, with 2.5% to 3% in the top ten. Sequences were obtained from PBMCs or T cells enriched from blood (not recorded which). These receptors all stem from a woman aged 45-65 years who had recovered from COVID-19.

The genes are TRBV11-3 and TRBJ2-1, with a possible D match to TRBD2 (5 bases). The CDR3 totals 15 residues. Germline lookup yields CDR1 SGHNT and CDR2 YENEEA. V lost 3 bases, J lost 0 bases, and 9 bases lay in between. Here the CDR3 reads CASSFSGSSYNEQFF. In DNA, the CDR3 is TGTGCCAGCAGCTTTTCGGGGAGCTCCTACAATGAGCAGTTCTTC.

The V gene is TRBV24-1, the J gene TRBJ2-1; 14 nucleotides align to TRBD2. The trim removed 5 bases at V and 1 base at J, leaving 12 bases unmatched. The germline V gene has CDR1 KGHDR and CDR2 SFDVKD. The CDR3 loop spans 20 amino acids. CDR3 sequence: CATSGKTGTSGSGSYNEQFF. The CDR3 DNA follows: TGTGCCACCAGTGGCAAGACCGGGACTAGCGGGAGCGGGTCCTACAATGAGCAGTTCTTC.

The rearrangement links TRBV6-1 to TRBJ1-2; D not certain. From germline, CDR1 is MNHNS and CDR2 SASEGT. The CDR3 length is 15 residues. V shed 2 bases and J shed 8 bases, with 18 bases lying between them. Here the CDR3 DNA reads TGTGCCAGCAGTGAACTGCGTGAGGGAGGAAGGGGCTACACCTTC. Its protein is CASSELREGGRGYTF.

This clone has just one count. J is TRBJ1-1 and V is TRBV3-1 (or the pseudogene TRBV3-2); D unresolved. The V and J ends lost 4 bases and 0 bases respectively, with 12 bases between them. Germline lookup yields CDR1 LGHDT and CDR2 YNNKEL (reference sequence). This CDR3 has 15 amino acids. DNA for the CDR3: TGTGCCAGCAGCCCATCTAGAGGCTTGAACACTGAAGCTTTCTTT. Its protein is CASSPSRGLNTEAFF.

The chain uses TRBV6-2 or TRBV6-3 and TRBJ1-6; 8 nucleotides match TRBD1. After removal of 0 bases from V and 9 bases from J, the junction contained 7 bases not matched to a gene. Germline-derived CDR1 and CDR2 are MNHEY and SVGEGT. This CDR3 contains 16 residues. The CDR3 DNA reads TGTGCCAGCAGTTACTCACGGGGACAGGCTGGTTCACCCCTCCACTTT. Translation gives CASSYSRGQAGSPLHF.

The gene calls are TRBV7-3 and TRBJ2-5; D is ambiguous. The ends were cut back, 6 bases at V and 2 bases at J, with 10 bases in the middle. CDR3 length equals 13 residues. The germline gives CDR1 SGHTA, CDR2 FQGTGA. CDR3 sequence (DNA): TGTGCCAGCAGTCCTTATAAACAAGAGACCCAGTACTTC. Translated, it gives CASSPYKQETQYF.

This rearrangement joins TRBV12-3 or TRBV12-4 to TRBJ2-7; D not resolved. The CDR3 sequence is 11 residues long. Trimming removed 6 bases from V and 6 bases from J, with 9 bases in between. CDR3: CASSLVGEQYF. The CDR3 DNA sequence: TGTGCCAGCAGCCTAGTGGGCGAGCAGTACTTC.

J is TRBJ2-1 and V is TRBV24-1; no firm D call. The CDR3 length is 13 residues. Germline V lookup: CDR1 KGHDR, CDR2 SFDVKD. V was pared by 4 bases and J by 8 bases, with 11 bases between. The CDR3 loop reads CATSDPSFYEQFF. Written as DNA, the CDR3 is TGTGCCACCAGTGACCCCTCCTTCTATGAGCAGTTCTTC.

The chain couples TRBV9 to TRBJ2-7; no definite D call. The V end lost 3 bases, the J end lost 0 bases, and 7 bases lay between the germline ends. The CDR3 is 13 residues long. Looked up from germline, CDR1 is SGDLS and CDR2 is YYNGEE. The CDR3 DNA follows: TGTGCCAGCAGCGGAGAGAGCTCCTACGAGCAGTACTTC. Its translation: CASSGESSYEQYF. The full variable domain, completed using reference TRBV9 and TRBJ2-7, is DSGVTQTPKHLITATGQRVTLRCSPRSGDLSVYWYQQSLDQGLQFLIQYYNGEERAKGNILERFSAQQFPDLHSELNLSSLELGDSALYFCASSGESSYEQYFGPGTRLTVT.

The V and J genes are TRBV29-1 and TRBJ2-7; TRBD2 might be the D (5 bases). Trimming stripped 7 bases from V and 2 bases from J, with 15 bases between. CDR3 length equals 13 residues. Germline V CDR1 and CDR2: SQVTM, ANQGSEA. The CDR3 here is CSARTQFTYEQYF. The CDR3 region has the DNA TGCAGCGCTCGGACTCAATTCACCTACGAGCAGTACTTC.

The V call is TRBV2, the J call TRBJ2-2; D might be TRBD1 (5 bases). This CDR3 region has 15 residues. V dropped 7 bases and J dropped 2 bases, with 14 bases sitting between them. CDR1 and CDR2 from the germline V gene are SNHLY and FYNNEI. The CDR3 DNA follows: TGTGCCAGCAAGCAGCAGGGTCCCAACACCGGGGAGCTGTTTTTT. It specifies CASKQQGPNTGELFF.

The chain is built from TRBV5-1 and TRBJ2-3, with 10 bases identical to TRBD2. The V segment lost 2 bases and the J segment 3 bases; nucleotides outside the gene matches: 9. Per the germline V gene, CDR1 is SGHRS and CDR2 is YFSETQ. This CDR3 contains 17 residues. The CDR3: CASSLTLAGSTTDTQYF. In DNA, the CDR3 is TGCGCCAGCAGCTTAACACTAGCGGGATCGACGACAGATACGCAGTATTTT.

The CDR3 spells CASSLTGGQRETQYF. The CDR3 nucleotides read TGTGCCAGCAGCTTAACTGGGGGACAACGGGAGACCCAGTACTTC. The chain links TRBV7-3 to TRBJ2-5, with D possibly TRBD1 on 6 matching bases. Per germline, CDR1 SGHTA and CDR2 FQGTGA. The CDR3 has 15 residues. Trimming stripped 0 bases from V and 5 bases from J, with 13 bases between.

The table lists this clone with a few counts. Other DNA sequences in this specimen translate into the identical CDR3. This sequence joins TRBV7-9 and TRBJ2-3, with D unclear. Germline lookup yields CDR1 SEHNR and CDR2 FQNEAQ (reference sequence). The ends were cut back, 3 bases at V and 0 bases at J, with 7 bases in the middle. CDR3 length: 14 amino acids. The CDR3 region has the DNA TGTGCCAGCAGCTTCGACTCTAGCACAGATACGCAGTATTTT. Its protein is CASSFDSSTDTQYF.

This chain joins TRBV11-1 and TRBJ1-1; 8 bases map to TRBD1. J was trimmed by 5 bases and V by 1 base; bases with no gene match: 3. CDR3 length equals 14 residues. Per the germline V gene, CDR1 is SGHAT and CDR2 is FQDESV (reference sequence). CDR3 loop: CASSLGTGLTEAFF. The DNA for the CDR3 is TGTGCCAGCAGCTTAGGGACAGGGCTTACTGAAGCTTTCTTT.

This rearrangement joins TRBV5-1 to TRBJ1-2; D perhaps matches TRBD1 (5 bases). The CDR3 is 18 residues long. V was pared by 2 bases and J by 2 bases, with 22 bases between. Germline loops: CDR1 SGHRS, CDR2 YFSETQ. The CDR3 region has the DNA TGCGCCAGCAGCTTTAGTTCGTCTCGGAGTAGGGGAAACTATGGCTACACCTTC. Amino acid sequence: CASSFSSSRSRGNYGYTF.

V gene TRBV6-6 combines with J gene TRBJ2-5; TRBD1 matches at 8 bases. This CDR3 is built from 14 residues. Germline CDR1 MNHNY, CDR2 SVGAGI (reference sequence). The trim removed 5 bases at V and 7 bases at J, leaving 9 bases unmatched. CDR3 DNA sequence: TGTGCCAGCAGTCCCCGGACAGGGCTGGGGACCCAGTACTTC. It encodes CASSPRTGLGTQYF.

V and J are TRBV5-1 and TRBJ2-7; 8 bases align to TRBD2. This CDR3 spans 15 amino acids. Trimming at V came to 4 bases and at J to 3 bases, leaving 9 bases not matched to a gene. Germline V CDR1 and CDR2: SGHRS, YFSETQ. The CDR3 here is CASSPGTSYDYEQYF. CDR3 sequence (DNA): TGCGCCAGCAGCCCCGGGACTAGTTATGACTACGAGCAGTACTTC.

The genes are TRBV5-4 and TRBJ1-4; perhaps TRBD1 as D (5 bases). Looked up from germline, CDR1 is SGHNT and CDR2 is YYREEE (reference sequence). This CDR3 contains 15 residues. V was trimmed by 0 bases and J by 7 bases, leaving 13 bases between them. The CDR3 here is CASSLDKGMGEKLFF. The CDR3 DNA follows: TGTGCCAGCAGCTTGGATAAGGGGATGGGTGAAAAACTGTTTTTT.

This rearrangement joins TRBV13 to TRBJ2-4; 14 nucleotides agree with TRBD2. V shed 5 bases and J 6 bases; nucleotides not matched to a gene: 3. The CDR3 has 15 amino acids. CDR1 and CDR2 from the germline V gene are PRHDT and FYEKMQ (reference sequence). CDR3 in DNA: TGTGCCAGCAGCCCTGGGACTAGCGGGAGAAACATTCAGTACTTC. It encodes CASSPGTSGRNIQYF.

This clone was seen only once. This chain connects TRBV18 to TRBJ2-3; 8 bases match TRBD1. J was trimmed by 4 bases and V by 4 bases; bases with no gene match: 4. Germline V gives CDR1 KGHSH, CDR2 LQKENI. This CDR3 spans 14 amino acids. The CDR3 loop reads CASSLQQGADTQYF. The CDR3 DNA reads as TGTGCCAGCTCACTCCAACAGGGGGCAGATACGCAGTATTTT.

V and J are TRBV19 and TRBJ1-1; no clear D. The V gene lost 0 bases and the J gene lost 1 base, with 9 bases spanning the gap. There are 15 residues in the CDR3. Looked up from germline, CDR1 is LNHDA and CDR2 is SQIVND (reference sequence). The CDR3 region has the DNA TGTGCCAGTAGTATAGAGCAGGCCCGGAACACTGAAGCTTTCTTT. Residues: CASSIEQARNTEAFF.

V usage is TRBV19 and J usage is TRBJ2-1; a weak D match, TRBD2 (6 bases). Germline CDR1 reads LNHDA; CDR2 reads SQIVND (reference sequence). V lost 9 bases and J 3 bases, leaving 15 bases between the germline ends. CDR3 length: 14 residues. The CDR3 DNA is TGTGCCAGCACCGGGACTGGCATCTACAATGAGCAGTTCTTC. Its protein product is CASTGTGIYNEQFF.

J is TRBJ1-2 and V is TRBV30; 9 bases agree with TRBD1. Germline lookup yields CDR1 GTSNPN and CDR2 SVGIG (reference sequence). The length of the CDR3 is 13 residues. CDR3 nucleotide sequence: TGTGCGTTACAGGGGGCGCGAGTTTATGGCTACACCTTC. Protein product: CALQGARVYGYTF.

J is TRBJ2-7 and V is TRBV10-3; D remains ambiguous. This CDR3 is built from 13 residues. Germline-derived CDR1 and CDR2 are ENHRY and SYGVKD. V lost 2 bases to trimming and J lost 7 bases, with 12 bases between them. This CDR3 is CAISENLLTEQYF. The CDR3, as DNA: TGTGCCATCAGTGAGAACCTCCTCACAGAGCAGTACTTC.

Note on this clone: Germline and junction disagree at one end, which may indicate a read error. V usage is TRBV7-7 and J usage is TRBJ1-3, with a weak D call TRBD1 (6 bases). In germline, CDR1 is SSHAT, CDR2 FNYEAQ (reference sequence). This CDR3 is 15 amino acids long. CDR3 region: CASSLGTSSGNTIYF. CDR3 coding DNA: TGTGCTAGCAGCTTAGGGACAAGCTCTGGAAACACCATATATTTT.